This entry lists 6 T cell receptor beta chains sequenced from one sample in a study of T cells in Graves' hyperthyroidism and ophthalmopathy (dated by TCRdb to 2018 to 2020). Libraries were constructed by multiplex PCR. Sequencing took place on an Illumina HiSeq 2000. TCR beta CDR3 regions were amplified from RNA transcripts. For the first round of RT-PCR on the TCR CDR3, the HTBI primer set was used together with the Qiagen OneStep RT-PCR kit. TCRdb reprocessing: public reads trimmed at Q25 with fastp, clones called with MiXCR, in-frame beta chains kept. Rows matching on CDR3 protein sequence are summarized as one entry with the most common DNA and genes. Counted in this sample were 300,000 or so distinct CDR3 sequences; about 15% of them appeared once. The ten most abundant clones make up 33% of the sample. Specimen: blood. These TCRs come from a man under 40 with Graves' hyperthyroidism.

This clonotype was detected ten times or more. The chain recombines TRBV12-3 or TRBV12-4 with TRBJ1-5, with D perhaps matching TRBD1 (6 bases). V lost 6 bases to trimming and J lost 5 bases, with 14 bases between them. This CDR3 is built from 14 residues. The CDR3 loop reads CASSREQGDQPQHF. The CDR3 nucleotides are TGTGCCAGCAGCAGAGAACAGGGAGATCAGCCCCAGCATTTT.

This clonotype appeared a single time. One base away lies a much larger clone, so this may be a sequencing read error. V and J are TRBV20-1 and TRBJ2-1; 10 bases fit TRBD2. Germline V CDR1 and CDR2: DFQATT, SNEGSKA (reference sequence). This CDR3 has 15 residues. V lost 0 bases, J lost 7 bases, and 6 bases stayed unmatched. CDR3 amino acids: CSARDSGTSENEQFF. In DNA, the CDR3 is TGCAGTGCTAGAGACTCCGGGACTAGCGAGAATGAGCAGTTCTTC.

This clonotype occurred many times. This sequence joins TRBV2 and TRBJ1-5; 10 bases fit TRBD1. Losses at the gene ends were 6 bases for V and 4 bases for J; bases not matched to a gene: 3. Per the germline V gene, CDR1 is SNHLY and CDR2 is FYNNEI. The CDR3 has 14 amino acids. The CDR3 region is CASSRDRGNQPQHF. The CDR3, as DNA: TGTGCCAGCAGCCGGGACAGGGGAAATCAGCCCCAGCATTTT.

Only a few counts were recorded for this clonotype. The chain couples TRBV19 to TRBJ2-3; D is uncertain. Per the germline V gene, CDR1 is LNHDA and CDR2 is SQIVND (reference sequence). The CDR3 has 12 residues. Trimming left V 0 bases short and J 7 bases short, with 5 bases between. CDR3 in DNA: TGTGCCAGTAGTATAGAAGGGAATACGCAGTATTTT. It encodes CASSIEGNTQYF. The full variable domain, its missing parts supplied by reference TRBV19 and TRBJ2-3, is DGGITQSPKYLFRKEGQNVTLSCEQNLNHDAMYWYRQDPGQGLRLIYYSQIVNDFQKGDIAEGYSVSREKKESFPLTVTSAQKNPTAFYLCASSIEGNTQYFGPGTRLTVL.

This CDR3 reads CASSTRTSGNTIYF. CDR3 in DNA: TGTGCCAGCAGTACACGGACCTCTGGAAACACCATATATTTT. The chain employs TRBV7-9 and TRBJ1-3; D gene unclear. The CDR3 runs 14 residues. Germline V CDR1 and CDR2: SEHNR, FQNEAQ (reference sequence). Trimming left V 6 bases short and J 0 bases short, with 9 bases between.

The table lists this clonotype with many counts. The chain links TRBV29-1 to TRBJ2-2, with a tentative D call TRBD2 (6 bases). CDR3 size: 13 residues. V lost 3 bases and J 5 bases, leaving 10 bases between the germline ends. In germline, CDR1 is SQVTM, CDR2 ANQGSEA. The CDR3, as DNA: TGCAGCGTTGATAGGGCGGGAACCGGGGAGCTGTTTTTT. This sequence encodes CSVDRAGTGELFF.